This T cell receptor (beta chain) appears in the sequencing data of a study of beta chain features in type 1 diabetes. As for the study in general: Patients looked much like healthy donors when it came to age, gender and cell yields. All samples yielded around 98,000,000 examined sorted cells. Points from the study as a whole: Sampled from patients, naive, central memory and Treg TCRB repertoires appeared more similar than those sampled from healthy donors.

Expressed TCRB transcripts got sequenced, as all isolated RNA was reverse transcribed. TCRdb keeps only in-frame clones here, not all; method: immunoSEQ multiplex PCR. The repertoire consists of 140,000 or so clones, with 9.2% occurring once and the leading ten covering around 0.7%. With respect to this clone: Antigen unknown.

Trimming at V came to 0 bases and at J to 4 bases, leaving 12 bases not matched to a gene. This CDR3 spans 19 amino acids. Germline values: CDR1 SGHRS, CDR2 YFSETQ. CD45RO/CCR7/CD25/CD127/CD95/CD27 sorting isolated CD4+ naive, central memory, regulatory and stem cell-like memory cells. This receptor was obtained from a man in his late teens or twenties in good health. This chain links TRBV5-1 with TRBJ2-2; 10 positions agree with TRBD2. Sequenced: central memory CD4+ T cells from blood. The CDR3 coding sequence is TGCGCCAGCAGCTTGGCCCCTAGCGGGGGATCCAGGGGCACCGGGGAGCTGTTTTTT. This translates into CASSLAPSGGSRGTGELFF.